These 27 T cell receptor beta chains originate from one sample sequenced in a study of CD8+ T cells in alopecia areata. In each case, RNA was isolated and then reverse transcribed into cDNA as the sequencing template. Assay: immunoSEQ multiplex PCR; the TCRdb copy retains only in-frame clones and omits some. The sample shows fewer than 150,000 clones, over 50% of them seen only once. The specimen comprised CD4+ T cells sorted from blood, sampled at week 0. These receptors were taken from a human donor with alopecia areata.

The chain has TRBV7-2 and TRBJ2-2, with D possibly being TRBD1 (6 bases). The germline CDR1 and CDR2 sequences are SGHTA and FQGNSA. Between the trimmed V and J ends, which lost 5 bases and 3 bases, there was a span of 13 bases. The CDR3 contains 15 residues. Written as DNA, the CDR3 is TGTGCCAGCAGCCCAGGTGGGGGCGACACCGGGGAGCTGTTTTTT. This encodes CASSPGGGDTGELFF.

The gene calls are TRBV7-3 and TRBJ1-1; no definite D call. The CDR3 loop spans 14 amino acids. The V and J ends lost 5 bases and 5 bases respectively, with 15 bases between them. The germline CDR1 and CDR2 sequences are SGHTA and FQGTGA. The CDR3 nucleotides read TGTGCCAGCAGCCAAGGGAAGGTAGGAACTGAAGCTTTCTTT. It is translated as CASSQGKVGTEAFF.

This chain joins TRBV5-6 and TRBJ1-4, with TRBD1 matching 9 bases. Germline V gene sequence: CDR1 SGHDT, CDR2 YYEEEE. V shed 4 bases, J shed 8 bases, and the junction held 6 bases outside the gene matches. The CDR3 sequence is 14 residues long. CDR3 loop: CASSRDRAGEKLFF. The CDR3 nucleotides read TGTGCCAGCAGCCGGGACAGGGCAGGAGAAAAACTGTTTTTT.

The rearrangement joins TRBV5-1 to TRBJ1-4, with D perhaps TRBD1 (6 bases). Germline CDR1 SGHRS, CDR2 YFSETQ. V shed 2 bases and J shed 8 bases, with 13 bases lying between them. The CDR3 has 14 amino acids. CDR3 DNA sequence: TGCGCCAGCAGCTTTCTACAGGGAGAGGAAAAACTGTTTTTT. Its protein product is CASSFLQGEEKLFF.

V is TRBV7-2 and J is TRBJ2-7, with D uncertain. From germline, CDR1 is SGHTA and CDR2 FQGNSA. There are 13 residues in the CDR3. The V and J ends lost 5 bases and 0 bases respectively, with 8 bases between them. This CDR3 reads CASSPDGSYEQYF. DNA for the CDR3: TGTGCCAGCAGCCCGGACGGCTCCTACGAGCAGTACTTC.

The chain employs TRBV6-1 and TRBJ2-3; the D is unclear. The CDR3 has 12 amino acids. Trimming pared 6 bases from V and 5 bases from J, leaving 9 bases between. Germline CDR1 MNHNS, CDR2 SASEGT. The DNA for the CDR3 is TGTGCCAGCAGCCAAACGGGAGATACGCAGTATTTT. This sequence encodes CASSQTGDTQYF.

The rearrangement links TRBV4-3 to TRBJ1-4; TRBD1 matches at 8 bases. The ends lost 0 bases at V and 5 bases at J; junction bases unmatched: 11. Germline-derived CDR1 and CDR2 are LGHNA and YSLEER. There are 18 residues in the CDR3. This CDR3 is CASSQENEGQAKNEKLFF. As DNA, the CDR3 is TGCGCCAGCAGCCAAGAAAATGAGGGACAGGCCAAGAATGAAAAACTGTTTTTT.

This clone has more than one count but fewer than ten. J is TRBJ1-1 and V is TRBV5-6; D remains unclear. The V end was cut by 4 bases, the J end by 1 base, with 11 bases between. This CDR3 spans 14 amino acids. Germline V lookup: CDR1 SGHDT, CDR2 YYEEEE. The CDR3 spells CASSHGRRNTEAFF. In DNA, the CDR3 is TGTGCCAGCAGCCATGGACGGAGGAACACTGAAGCTTTCTTT.

This clone showed up many times. The rearrangement links TRBV7-2 to TRBJ2-7, with D possibly TRBD1 on 7 matching bases. There are 15 residues in the CDR3. V lost 2 bases and J 1 base, leaving 12 bases between the germline ends. CDR1 is SGHTA, CDR2 FQGNSA, per germline. The CDR3 coding sequence is TGTGCCAGCAGCTTAAACGGGGGACAGTCCTACGAGCAGTACTTC. It codes for CASSLNGGQSYEQYF.

This clone was recorded a few times. This chain uses TRBV7-9 with TRBJ2-7; possible D gene TRBD2, 5 bases. Germline V CDR1 and CDR2: SEHNR, FQNEAQ (reference sequence). The V end lost 10 bases, the J end lost 1 base, and 14 bases lay between the germline ends. This CDR3 contains 13 residues. The CDR3 sequence: CATGVSGSYEQYF. The CDR3 nucleotides are TGTGCCACCGGTGTCTCGGGGTCCTACGAGCAGTACTTC.

This rearrangement joins TRBV2 to TRBJ1-2; D remains ambiguous. Trimming cost V 7 bases and J 4 bases, with 13 bases left between them. Germline V gene lookup returns CDR1 SNHLY and CDR2 FYNNEI. The CDR3 has 13 residues. The CDR3 bases are TGTGCCAGCAACCTTGACGGCCCCTATGGCTACACCTTC. Its protein is CASNLDGPYGYTF.

Only one count was recorded for this clone. The chain has TRBV4-3 and TRBJ2-5; 7 bases are shared with TRBD2. This CDR3 has 15 amino acids. CDR1 is LGHNA, CDR2 YSLEER, per germline. V dropped 1 base and J dropped 5; count of bases not matched to a gene: 7. CDR3 sequence: CASSQGLVAGETQYF. The DNA for the CDR3 is TGCGCCAGCAGCCAAGGGCTGGTAGCGGGCGAGACCCAGTACTTC.

The chain employs TRBV27 and TRBJ1-1, with a tentative D call TRBD1 (5 bases). The CDR3 runs 16 residues. The V end was cut by 3 bases, the J end by 1 base, with 15 bases between. CDR1 and CDR2 (germline): MNHEY, SMNVEV (reference sequence). CDR3 bases: TGTGCCAGCAGTTTTATCGGGGGGTCATGGAACACTGAAGCTTTCTTT. Protein sequence: CASSFIGGSWNTEAFF.

The CDR3 here is CASSLTFRQGSGANVLTF. CDR3 bases: TGTGCCAGCAGCTTAACTTTCCGACAGGGCTCTGGGGCCAACGTCCTGACTTTC. The chain joins TRBV7-3 to TRBJ2-6; 7 nucleotides align to TRBD1. V lost 0 bases and J lost 0; bases outside the gene matches: 5. Germline V CDR1 and CDR2: SGHTA, FQGTGA. This CDR3 is 18 amino acids long.

This clone was found a few times. The CDR3 DNA reads TGCGCCAGCACCCGGGGGGTAGGCAATGAGCAGTTCTTC. Protein: CASTRGVGNEQFF. This chain uses TRBV5-1 with TRBJ2-1; 7 positions agree with TRBD2. CDR3 length: 13 residues. The germline V gene encodes CDR1 SGHRS and CDR2 YFSETQ. V shed 6 bases and J 6 bases; nucleotides not matched to a gene: 6.

The chain links TRBV27 to TRBJ2-5, with 9 bases fitting TRBD1. The V gene end was trimmed by 7 bases and the J gene end by 5 bases; junction bases not matched to a gene: 20. The CDR3 loop spans 18 amino acids. Per germline, CDR1 MNHEY and CDR2 SMNVEV (reference sequence). The CDR3: CASMRGAPGQGVGETQYF. CDR3 sequence (DNA): TGTGCCAGCATGAGGGGGGCTCCGGGACAGGGAGTAGGGGAGACCCAGTACTTC.

The gene calls are TRBV18 and TRBJ1-1; D remains unclear. CDR3 length equals 13 residues. CDR1 and CDR2 from the germline V gene are KGHSH and LQKENI. Trimming pared 2 bases from V and 1 base from J, leaving 5 bases between. The CDR3 here is CASSPSSNTEAFF. The CDR3 region has the DNA TGTGCCAGCTCACCATCCTCGAACACTGAAGCTTTCTTT.

This clone was counted a few times. The CDR3 sequence is CSVELRDGEGYTF. The CDR3 bases are TGCAGCGTTGAACTACGGGACGGCGAGGGCTACACCTTC. The gene calls are TRBV29-1 and TRBJ1-2; D may be TRBD1 (5 bases). V lost 2 bases and J lost 8, with 15 bases in between. The CDR3 spans 13 residues. Germline V gene lookup returns CDR1 SQVTM and CDR2 ANQGSEA.

This sequence joins TRBV18 and TRBJ2-7, with D tentatively TRBD2 (6 bases). The germline gives CDR1 KGHSH, CDR2 LQKENI. Trimming stripped 6 bases from V and 0 bases from J, with 12 bases between. The CDR3 covers 14 residues. Here the CDR3 reads CASSAGGSSYEQYF. As DNA, the CDR3 is TGTGCCAGCTCCGCCGGAGGGAGCTCCTACGAGCAGTACTTC. Full variable domain (rest looked up from reference TRBV18 and TRBJ2-7): NAGVMQNPRHLVRRRGQEARLRCSPMKGHSHVYWYRQLPEEGLKFMVYLQKENIIDESGMPKERFSAEFPKEGPSILRIQQVVRGDSAAYFCASSAGGSSYEQYFGPGTRLTVT.

This chain uses TRBV9 with TRBJ2-1; 14 positions agree with TRBD2. Trimming removed 0 bases from V and 7 bases from J; junction bases left unmatched: 0. CDR1 and CDR2 from the germline V gene are SGDLS and YYNGEE. The CDR3 has 15 amino acids. Here the CDR3 reads CASSVGLAGGNEQFF. CDR3 DNA: TGTGCCAGCAGCGTAGGACTAGCGGGGGGGAATGAGCAGTTCTTC.

The chain uses TRBV29-1 and TRBJ1-2; D is undetermined. The CDR3 is made up of 11 amino acids. Trimming removed 0 bases from V and 8 bases from J, with 7 bases in between. Germline V lookup: CDR1 SQVTM, CDR2 ANQGSEA. The CDR3 bases are TGCAGCGTTGAAGATCGGCTCGGCTACACCTTC. It encodes CSVEDRLGYTF. The whole variable domain, remainder taken from reference TRBV29-1 and TRBJ1-2, is SAVISQKPSRDICQRGTSLTIQCQVDSQVTMMFWYRQQPGQSLTLIATANQGSEATYESGFVIDKFPISRPNLTFSTLTVSNMSPEDSSIYLCSVEDRLGYTFGSGTRLTVV.

This clone has a handful of counts. The chain employs TRBV11-2 and TRBJ1-1; possibly TRBD1 for D (5 bases). The germline V gene has CDR1 SGHAT and CDR2 FQNNGV. V lost 0 bases to trimming and J lost 4 bases, with 12 bases between them. The CDR3 is 15 amino acids. The CDR3 region is CASSLDSQGGTEAFF. CDR3 coding DNA: TGTGCCAGCAGCTTAGATAGCCAGGGTGGCACTGAAGCTTTCTTT.

This chain links TRBV27 with TRBJ2-3; 9 nucleotides line up with TRBD2. This CDR3 has 17 residues. V was clipped by 2 bases and J by 4 bases; unmatched bases: 10. Germline V gives CDR1 MNHEY, CDR2 SMNVEV (reference sequence). DNA for the CDR3: TGTGCCAGCAGTTTACGAGTAGCGGGAGTTAACGCAGATACGCAGTATTTT. Amino acids: CASSLRVAGVNADTQYF.

The rearrangement uses TRBV9 and TRBJ2-1; TRBD1 agrees at 7 bases. The V gene's germline CDR1 is SGDLS and CDR2 YYNGEE. J lost 7 bases, V lost 2 bases, and 9 bases had no gene match. CDR3 size: 15 residues. The CDR3 DNA reads TGTGCCAGCAGCGTTTTCCTCGACAGGGCGAATGAGCAGTTCTTC. It codes for CASSVFLDRANEQFF.

CDR3 sequence: CASSPGGYEQYF. In DNA, the CDR3 is TGTGCCAGCAGTCCAGGCGGGTACGAGCAGTACTTC. V usage is TRBV28 and J usage is TRBJ2-7; possibly TRBD2 for D (5 bases). V gave up 5 bases and J gave up 4 bases, with 9 bases separating them. The CDR3 runs to 12 residues. The germline gives CDR1 MDHEN, CDR2 SYDVKM.

The CDR3 nucleotides read TGTGCCAGCAGTTCGGGACAGAGCCGGGAGCAGTTCTTC. Its protein product is CASSSGQSREQFF. V is TRBV6-6 and J is TRBJ2-1; 7 nucleotides line up with TRBD1. In germline, CDR1 is MNHNY, CDR2 SVGAGI (reference sequence). With 4 bases clipped from V and 10 bases from J, the junction kept 7 bases outside the gene matches. The CDR3 runs to 13 residues.

This rearrangement joins TRBV7-9 to TRBJ1-2; 11 bases line up with TRBD1. This CDR3 is 15 amino acids long. In germline, CDR1 is SEHNR, CDR2 FQNEAQ (reference sequence). The J segment lost 4 bases and the V segment lost 3 bases, leaving 4 bases of the junction unmatched. CDR3 nucleotides: TGTGCCAGCAGCTTGTGGGACAGGGGGAGCTATGGCTACACCTTC. It is translated as CASSLWDRGSYGYTF.